The clone carrying this T cell receptor (beta chain) has a handful of counts. The antigen remains undetermined. MiXCR, applied by TCRdb to the 5' RACE reads, yields one record per CDR3 protein. The data show about 130,000 distinct CDR3 sequences, approximately 8.4% seen once. The entry originates in a study of T cells after yellow fever vaccination. Study-wide points: There was a small share of clonotypes that showed up in both the CD4 and CD8 compartments.

The sample here was CD8+ T cells sorted from PBMCs, taken on the day of the yellow fever booster vaccination. This receptor was obtained from a young man who received the YFV17D yellow fever vaccine.

The DNA of the CDR3 is TGTGCCAGCCGACTAGCGGGGGGATGGACCGGGGAGCTGTTTTTT. This translates into CASRLAGGWTGELFF. The chain carries TRBV27 and TRBJ2-2, with 13 bases aligning to TRBD2. Germline V gene lookup returns CDR1 MNHEY and CDR2 SMNVEV (reference sequence). The CDR3 runs 15 residues. V was pared by 8 bases and J by 5 bases, with 5 bases of the junction left unmatched.